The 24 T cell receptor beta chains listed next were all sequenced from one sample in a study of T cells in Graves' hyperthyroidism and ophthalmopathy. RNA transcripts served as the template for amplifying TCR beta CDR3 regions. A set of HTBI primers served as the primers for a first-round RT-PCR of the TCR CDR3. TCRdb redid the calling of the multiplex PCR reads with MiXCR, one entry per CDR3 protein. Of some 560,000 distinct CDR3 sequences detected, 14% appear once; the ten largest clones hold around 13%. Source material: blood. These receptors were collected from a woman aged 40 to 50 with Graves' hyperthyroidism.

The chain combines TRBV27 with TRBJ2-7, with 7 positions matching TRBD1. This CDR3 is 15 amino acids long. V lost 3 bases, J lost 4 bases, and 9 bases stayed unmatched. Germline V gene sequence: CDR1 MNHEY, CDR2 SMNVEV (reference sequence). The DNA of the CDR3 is TGTGCCAGCAGTTTGGGACAGTCGGAGGCGTACGAGCAGTACTTC. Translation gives CASSLGQSEAYEQYF.

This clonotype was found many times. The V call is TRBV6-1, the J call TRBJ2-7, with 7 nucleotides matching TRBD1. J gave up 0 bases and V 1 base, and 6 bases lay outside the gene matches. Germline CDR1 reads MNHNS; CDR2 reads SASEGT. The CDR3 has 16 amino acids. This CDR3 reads CASSEVGTARSYEQYF. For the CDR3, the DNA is TGTGCCAGCAGTGAAGTCGGGACAGCTCGCTCCTACGAGCAGTACTTC.

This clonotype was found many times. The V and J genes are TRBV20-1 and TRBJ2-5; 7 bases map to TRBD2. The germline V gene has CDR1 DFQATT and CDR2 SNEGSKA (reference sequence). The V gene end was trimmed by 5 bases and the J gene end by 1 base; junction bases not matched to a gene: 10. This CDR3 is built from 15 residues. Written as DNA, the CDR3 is TGCAGTGCTGGATACGGCGGGACTATCCAAGAGACCCAGTACTTC. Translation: CSAGYGGTIQETQYF.

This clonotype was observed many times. The CDR3 loop reads CASSYTGQGIYEQYF. The CDR3 coding sequence is TGTGCCAGCAGTTACACGGGACAGGGAATATACGAGCAGTACTTC. The rearrangement uses TRBV6-1 and TRBJ2-7; 9 bases match TRBD1. The CDR3 sequence is 15 residues long. CDR1 is MNHNS and CDR2 is SASEGT in the germline V gene. The J segment lost 4 bases and the V segment lost 5 bases, leaving 9 bases of the junction unmatched.

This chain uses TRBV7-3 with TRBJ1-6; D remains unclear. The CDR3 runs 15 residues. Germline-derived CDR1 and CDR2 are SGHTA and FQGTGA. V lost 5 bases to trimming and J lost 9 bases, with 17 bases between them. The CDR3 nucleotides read TGTGCCAGCAGCCCCGGCGGGCAGGCGAGTTCACCCCTCCACTTT. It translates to CASSPGGQASSPLHF.

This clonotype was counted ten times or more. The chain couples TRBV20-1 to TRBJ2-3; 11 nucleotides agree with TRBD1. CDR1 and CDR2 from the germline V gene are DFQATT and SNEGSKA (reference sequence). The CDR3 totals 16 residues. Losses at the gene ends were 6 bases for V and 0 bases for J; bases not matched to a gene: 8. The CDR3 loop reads CSAKTRDRGSTDTQYF. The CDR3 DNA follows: TGCAGTGCCAAAACGCGGGACAGGGGGAGCACAGATACGCAGTATTTT.

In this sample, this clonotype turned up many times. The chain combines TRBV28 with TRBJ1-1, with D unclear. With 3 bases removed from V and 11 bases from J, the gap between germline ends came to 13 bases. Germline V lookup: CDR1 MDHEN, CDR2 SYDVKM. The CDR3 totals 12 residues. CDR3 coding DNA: TGTGCCAGCAGTTTTCAGGAGTTTACGGCTTTCTTT. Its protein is CASSFQEFTAFF.

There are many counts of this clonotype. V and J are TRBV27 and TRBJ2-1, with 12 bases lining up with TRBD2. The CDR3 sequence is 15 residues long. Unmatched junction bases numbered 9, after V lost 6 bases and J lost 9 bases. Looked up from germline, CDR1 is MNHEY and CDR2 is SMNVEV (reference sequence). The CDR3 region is CASSPLAGGPGEQFF. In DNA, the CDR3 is TGTGCCAGCAGCCCTCTAGCGGGAGGGCCAGGTGAGCAGTTCTTC.

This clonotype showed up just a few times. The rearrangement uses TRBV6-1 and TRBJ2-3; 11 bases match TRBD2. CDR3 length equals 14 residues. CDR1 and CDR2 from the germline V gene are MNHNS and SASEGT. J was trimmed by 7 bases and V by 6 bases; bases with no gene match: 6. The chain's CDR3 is CASRLAGAENTQYF. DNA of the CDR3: TGTGCCAGCAGACTAGCGGGAGCCGAGAATACGCAGTATTTT.

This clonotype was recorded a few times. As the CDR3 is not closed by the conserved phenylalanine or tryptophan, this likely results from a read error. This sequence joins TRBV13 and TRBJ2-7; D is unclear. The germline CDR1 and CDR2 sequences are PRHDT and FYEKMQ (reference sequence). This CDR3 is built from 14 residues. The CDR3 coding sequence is TGTGCCAGCAGCGTAGGCGGAGACCCGTACGAGCAGTACTTA. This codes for CASSVGGDPYEQYL.

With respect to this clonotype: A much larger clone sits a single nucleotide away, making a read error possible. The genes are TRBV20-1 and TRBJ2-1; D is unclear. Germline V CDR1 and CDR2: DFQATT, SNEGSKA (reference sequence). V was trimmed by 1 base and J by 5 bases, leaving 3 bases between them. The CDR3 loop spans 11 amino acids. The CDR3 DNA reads TGCAGTGCTAGAGGGGACAATGAGCAGTTCTTC. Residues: CSARGDNEQFF.

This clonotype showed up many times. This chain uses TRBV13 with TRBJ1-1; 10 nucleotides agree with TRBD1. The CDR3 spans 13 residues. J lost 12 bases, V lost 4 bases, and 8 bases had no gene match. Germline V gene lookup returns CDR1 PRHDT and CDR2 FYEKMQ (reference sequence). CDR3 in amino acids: CASSSSGTGATFF. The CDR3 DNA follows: TGTGCCAGCAGCTCCTCCGGGACAGGGGCGACTTTCTTT.

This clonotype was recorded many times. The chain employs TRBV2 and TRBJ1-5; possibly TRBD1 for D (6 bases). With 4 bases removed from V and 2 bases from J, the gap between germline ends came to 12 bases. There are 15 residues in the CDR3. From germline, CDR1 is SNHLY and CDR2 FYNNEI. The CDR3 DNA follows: TGTGCCAGCAGTGGCGGGGGCGCGGGCAATCAGCCCCAGCATTTT. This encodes CASSGGGAGNQPQHF.

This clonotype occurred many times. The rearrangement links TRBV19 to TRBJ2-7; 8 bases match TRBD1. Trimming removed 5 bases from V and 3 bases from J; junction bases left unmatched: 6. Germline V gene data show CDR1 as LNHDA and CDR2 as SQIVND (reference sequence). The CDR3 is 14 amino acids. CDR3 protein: CASSPWTGNYEQYF. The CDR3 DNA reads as TGTGCCAGTAGTCCATGGACAGGGAACTACGAGCAGTACTTC.

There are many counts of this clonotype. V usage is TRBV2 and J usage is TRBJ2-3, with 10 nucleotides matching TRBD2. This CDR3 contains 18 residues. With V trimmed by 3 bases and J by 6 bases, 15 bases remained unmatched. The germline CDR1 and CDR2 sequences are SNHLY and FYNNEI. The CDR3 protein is CASSDFRASGRAYDTQYF. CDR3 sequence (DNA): TGTGCCAGCAGTGATTTCCGCGCAAGCGGGAGGGCGTACGATACGCAGTATTTT.

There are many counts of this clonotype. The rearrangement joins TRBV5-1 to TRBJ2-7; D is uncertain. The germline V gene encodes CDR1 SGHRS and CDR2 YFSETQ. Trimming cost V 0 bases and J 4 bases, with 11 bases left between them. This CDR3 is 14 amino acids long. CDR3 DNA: TGCGCCAGCAGCTTGGATGTGGGGTTTTACGAGCAGTACTTC. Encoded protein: CASSLDVGFYEQYF.

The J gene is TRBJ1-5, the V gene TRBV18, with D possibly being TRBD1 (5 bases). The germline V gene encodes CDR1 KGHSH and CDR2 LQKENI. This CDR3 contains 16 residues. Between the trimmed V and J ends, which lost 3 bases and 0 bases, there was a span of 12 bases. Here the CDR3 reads CASSPRQTNSNQPQHF. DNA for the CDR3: TGTGCCAGCTCACCCCGACAGACTAATAGCAATCAGCCCCAGCATTTT.

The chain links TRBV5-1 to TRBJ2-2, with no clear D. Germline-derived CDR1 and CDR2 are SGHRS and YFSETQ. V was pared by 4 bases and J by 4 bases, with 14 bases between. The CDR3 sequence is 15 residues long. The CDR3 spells CASSVLGRGTGELFF. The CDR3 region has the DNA TGCGCCAGCAGCGTGTTGGGTCGCGGCACCGGGGAGCTGTTTTTT.

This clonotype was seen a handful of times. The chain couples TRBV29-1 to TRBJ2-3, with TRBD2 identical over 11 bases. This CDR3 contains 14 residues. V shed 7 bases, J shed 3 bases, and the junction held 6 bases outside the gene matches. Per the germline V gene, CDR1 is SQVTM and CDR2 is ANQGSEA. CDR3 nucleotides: TGCAGCGCGCCCGGGACTAGCGGTACAGATACGCAGTATTTT. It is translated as CSAPGTSGTDTQYF.

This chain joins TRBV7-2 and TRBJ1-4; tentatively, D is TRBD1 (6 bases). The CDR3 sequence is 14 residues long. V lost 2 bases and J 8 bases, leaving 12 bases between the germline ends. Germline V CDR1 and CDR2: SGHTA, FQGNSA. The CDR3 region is CASSLIAGAEKLFF. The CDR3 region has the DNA TGTGCCAGCAGCTTAATAGCAGGGGCCGAAAAACTGTTTTTT.

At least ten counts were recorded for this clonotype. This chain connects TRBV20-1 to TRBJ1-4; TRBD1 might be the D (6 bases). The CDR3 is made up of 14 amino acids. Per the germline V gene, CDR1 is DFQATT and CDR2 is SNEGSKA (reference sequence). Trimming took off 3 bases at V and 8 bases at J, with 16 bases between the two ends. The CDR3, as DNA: TGCAGTGCTAGCGGGGGGGGCTTGGGCGAAAAACTGTTTTTT. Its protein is CSASGGGLGEKLFF.

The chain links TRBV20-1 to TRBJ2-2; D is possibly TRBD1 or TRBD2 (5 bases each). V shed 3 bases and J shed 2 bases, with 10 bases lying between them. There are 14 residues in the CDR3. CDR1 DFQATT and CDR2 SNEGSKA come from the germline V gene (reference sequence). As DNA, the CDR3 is TGCAGTGCTAGCGGGACGGGCAACACCGGGGAGCTGTTTTTT. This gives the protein CSASGTGNTGELFF.

The CDR3 nucleotides are TGTGCCAGCAGCTTATCGAGAGACAGGGGGCCAGACACTGAAGCTTTCTTT. Amino acid sequence: CASSLSRDRGPDTEAFF. The rearrangement links TRBV5-6 to TRBJ1-1; 10 bases are a match to TRBD1. V dropped 2 bases and J dropped 3; count of bases not matched to a gene: 10. The CDR3 loop spans 17 amino acids. In germline, CDR1 is SGHDT, CDR2 YYEEEE.

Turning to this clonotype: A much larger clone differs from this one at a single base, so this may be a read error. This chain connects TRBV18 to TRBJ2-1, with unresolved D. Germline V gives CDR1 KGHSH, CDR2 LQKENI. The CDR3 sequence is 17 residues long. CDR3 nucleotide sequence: TGTGCCAGCTCACCACAATCCCCAACAAGCTCCTACAGTGAGCAGTTCTTC. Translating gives CASSPQSPTSSYSEQFF.